This passage covers 9 T cell receptor beta chains from one sample sequenced in a study of T cell responses to AZD1222 COVID-19 vaccine. Only in-frame clones appear in the TCRdb table, and some are missing; sequencing was by immunoSEQ multiplex PCR. The table lists under 70,000 clones, approximately 83% of them singletons. The material was peripheral blood, obtained on day 0 of AZD1222 vaccination. These receptors originate from an adult in good health.

The J gene is TRBJ2-7, the V gene TRBV6-5, with 8 bases aligning to TRBD1. In germline, CDR1 is MNHEY, CDR2 SVGAGI. The length of the CDR3 is 14 residues. Trimming at V came to 10 bases and at J to 6 bases, leaving 14 bases not matched to a gene. CDR3 nucleotides: TGTGCCACCAAATCTGGGACAGGAATGCCCGAGCAGTACTTC. Translation: CATKSGTGMPEQYF.

This clone was seen only once. The chain is built from TRBV6-5 and TRBJ1-5, with 7 nucleotides matching TRBD1. V gave up 6 bases and J gave up 6 bases; unmatched junction bases: 11. Germline V lookup: CDR1 MNHEY, CDR2 SVGAGI. There are 15 residues in the CDR3. As DNA, the CDR3 is TGTGCCAGCAGCCCCGGGACAGTTTCGGGTCAGCCCCAGCATTTT. It is translated as CASSPGTVSGQPQHF.

V gene TRBV7-8 combines with J gene TRBJ2-3; D gene uncertain. With 1 base removed from V and 7 bases from J, the gap between germline ends came to 15 bases. This CDR3 comprises 15 residues. CDR1 and CDR2 from the germline V gene are SGHVS and FQNEAQ. DNA of the CDR3: TGTGCCAGCAGCTTAGATACGATCGGCTTAAATACGCAGTATTTT. Translation: CASSLDTIGLNTQYF.

The chain has TRBV9 and TRBJ2-2; 7 bases match TRBD1. With 7 bases clipped from V and 3 bases from J, the junction kept 9 bases outside the gene matches. The CDR3 spans 15 residues. Germline values: CDR1 SGDLS, CDR2 YYNGEE. The CDR3 DNA reads as TGTGCCAGCTCCCAAGGGGGCGCGTACACCGGGGAGCTGTTTTTT. Translation gives CASSQGGAYTGELFF.

The CDR3 nucleotides are TGTGCCAGCAGCACTCTCGCGGGGGTCGGGGAGCTGTTTTTT. Protein sequence: CASSTLAGVGELFF. V gene TRBV7-9 combines with J gene TRBJ2-2; 7 nucleotides agree with TRBD2. The germline CDR1 and CDR2 sequences are SEHNR and FQNEAQ (reference sequence). There are 14 residues in the CDR3. V trimming: 5 bases; J trimming: 7 bases; junction bases outside the gene matches: 7.

The chain is built from TRBV9 and TRBJ1-4; 9 nucleotides line up with TRBD1. V shed 4 bases, J shed 2 bases, and the junction held 6 bases outside the gene matches. Germline CDR1 SGDLS, CDR2 YYNGEE. CDR3 length: 16 residues. The CDR3 DNA reads TGTGCCAGCAGCCCTGGGACAGGGAGGACTAATGAAAAACTGTTTTTT. As protein: CASSPGTGRTNEKLFF.

The gene calls are TRBV7-2 and TRBJ1-2, with D hard to call. The CDR3 is 12 amino acids. Per germline, CDR1 SGHTA and CDR2 FQGNSA. The ends were cut back, 0 bases at V and 6 bases at J, with 5 bases in the middle. The CDR3, as DNA: TGTGCCAGCAGCTTAGCGGAAGATGGCTACACCTTC. It encodes CASSLAEDGYTF.

The chain recombines TRBV7-6 with TRBJ2-1; D tentatively fits TRBD1 or TRBD2 (5 bases each). Germline CDR1 is SGHVS and CDR2 is FNYEAQ. This CDR3 has 13 amino acids. V shed 1 base and J shed 8 bases, with 9 bases lying between them. CDR3 nucleotide sequence: TGTGCCAGCAGCTTAGGACGGGGCGATGAGCAGTTCTTC. Its protein product is CASSLGRGDEQFF.

As DNA, the CDR3 is TGCAGTGCTAGTTGGGGTCGGGACACAGATACGCAGTATTTT. Translated: CSASWGRDTDTQYF. The chain couples TRBV20-1 to TRBJ2-3, with D perhaps matching TRBD2 (5 bases). The germline V gene has CDR1 DFQATT and CDR2 SNEGSKA (reference sequence). Trimming took 3 bases from V and 2 from J, leaving 12 bases between them. The CDR3 runs 14 residues.